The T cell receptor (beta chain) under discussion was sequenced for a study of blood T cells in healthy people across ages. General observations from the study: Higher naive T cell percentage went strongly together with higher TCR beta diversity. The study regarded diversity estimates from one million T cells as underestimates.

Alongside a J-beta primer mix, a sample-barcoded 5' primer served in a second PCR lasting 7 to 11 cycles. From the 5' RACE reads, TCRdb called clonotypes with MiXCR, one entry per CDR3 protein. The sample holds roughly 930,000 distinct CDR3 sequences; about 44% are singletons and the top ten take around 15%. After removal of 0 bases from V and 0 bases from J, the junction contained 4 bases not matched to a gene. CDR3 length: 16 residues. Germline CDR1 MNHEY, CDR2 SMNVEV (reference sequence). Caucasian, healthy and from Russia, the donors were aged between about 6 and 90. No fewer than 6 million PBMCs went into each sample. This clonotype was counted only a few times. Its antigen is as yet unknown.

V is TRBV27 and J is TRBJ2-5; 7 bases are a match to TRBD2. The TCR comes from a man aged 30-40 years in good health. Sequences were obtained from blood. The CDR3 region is CASSLSLAEYQETQYF. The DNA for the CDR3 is TGTGCCAGCAGTTTATCCCTAGCGGAGTACCAAGAGACCCAGTACTTC.